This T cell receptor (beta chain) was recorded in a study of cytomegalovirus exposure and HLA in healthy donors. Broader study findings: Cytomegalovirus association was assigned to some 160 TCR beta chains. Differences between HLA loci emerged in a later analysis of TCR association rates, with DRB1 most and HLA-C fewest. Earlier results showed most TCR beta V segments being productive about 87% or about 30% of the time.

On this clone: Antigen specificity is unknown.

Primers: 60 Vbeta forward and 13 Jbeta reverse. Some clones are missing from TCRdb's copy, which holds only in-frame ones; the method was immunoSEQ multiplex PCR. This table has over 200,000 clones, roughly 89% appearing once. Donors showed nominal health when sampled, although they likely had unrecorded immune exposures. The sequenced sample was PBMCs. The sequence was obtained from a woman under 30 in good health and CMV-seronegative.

The CDR3 loop is CASSSAGTGRTQYF. Here the CDR3 DNA reads TGTGCCAGCAGTTCGGCTGGGACAGGAAGGACCCAGTACTTC. The chain combines TRBV6-5 with TRBJ2-5, with TRBD1 matching 8 bases. J was trimmed by 7 bases and V by 4 bases; bases with no gene match: 8. This CDR3 has 14 amino acids. Germline CDR1 and CDR2: MNHEY and SVGAGI.